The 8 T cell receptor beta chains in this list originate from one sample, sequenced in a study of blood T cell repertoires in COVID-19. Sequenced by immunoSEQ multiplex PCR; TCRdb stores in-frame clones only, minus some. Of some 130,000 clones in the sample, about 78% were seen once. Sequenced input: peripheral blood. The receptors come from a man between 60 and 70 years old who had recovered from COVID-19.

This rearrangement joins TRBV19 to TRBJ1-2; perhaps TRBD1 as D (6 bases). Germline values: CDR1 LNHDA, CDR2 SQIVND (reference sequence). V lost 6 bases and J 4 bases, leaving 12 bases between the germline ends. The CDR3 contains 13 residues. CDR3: CASSPDRLYGYTF. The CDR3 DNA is TGTGCCAGTAGCCCCGACAGGCTCTATGGCTACACCTTC.

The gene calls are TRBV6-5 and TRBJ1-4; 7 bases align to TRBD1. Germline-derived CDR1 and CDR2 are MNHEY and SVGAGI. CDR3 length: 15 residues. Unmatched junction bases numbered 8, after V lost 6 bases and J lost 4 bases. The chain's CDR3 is CASSSTGTNNEKLFF. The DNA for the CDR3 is TGTGCCAGCAGCTCGACAGGGACGAATAATGAAAAACTGTTTTTT.

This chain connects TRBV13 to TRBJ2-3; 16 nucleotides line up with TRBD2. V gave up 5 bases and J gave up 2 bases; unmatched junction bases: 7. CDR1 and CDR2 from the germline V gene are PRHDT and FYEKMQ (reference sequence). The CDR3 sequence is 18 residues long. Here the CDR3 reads CASSPWGLAGGATDTQYF. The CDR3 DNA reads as TGTGCCAGCAGCCCTTGGGGACTAGCGGGGGGGGCCACAGATACGCAGTATTTT.

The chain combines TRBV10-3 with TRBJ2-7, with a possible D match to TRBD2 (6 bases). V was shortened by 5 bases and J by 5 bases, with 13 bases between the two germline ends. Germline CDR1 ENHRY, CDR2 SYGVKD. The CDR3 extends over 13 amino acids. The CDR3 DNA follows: TGTGCCATCAGTCCGGGACTGGAAGACGAGCAGTACTTC. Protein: CAISPGLEDEQYF.

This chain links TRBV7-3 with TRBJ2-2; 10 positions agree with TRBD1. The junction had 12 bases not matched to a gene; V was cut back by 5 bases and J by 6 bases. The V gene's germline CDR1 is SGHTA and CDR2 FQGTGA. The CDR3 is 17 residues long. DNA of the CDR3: TGTGCCAGCAGCCCACCCCAGGGACAGGGGTTTTCCGGGGAGCTGTTTTTT. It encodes CASSPPQGQGFSGELFF.

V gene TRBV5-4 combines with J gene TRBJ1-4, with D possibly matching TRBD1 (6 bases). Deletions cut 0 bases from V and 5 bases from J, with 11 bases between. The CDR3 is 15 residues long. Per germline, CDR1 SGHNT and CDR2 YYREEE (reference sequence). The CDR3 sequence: CASSLEQGKNEKLFF. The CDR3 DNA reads TGTGCCAGCAGCTTGGAACAGGGAAAGAATGAAAAACTGTTTTTT.

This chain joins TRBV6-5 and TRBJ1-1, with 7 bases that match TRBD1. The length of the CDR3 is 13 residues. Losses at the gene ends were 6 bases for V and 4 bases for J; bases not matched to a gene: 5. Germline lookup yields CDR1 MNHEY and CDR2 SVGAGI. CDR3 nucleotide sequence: TGTGCCAGCAGCCCCTACAGGGGCACTGAAGCTTTCTTT. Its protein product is CASSPYRGTEAFF.

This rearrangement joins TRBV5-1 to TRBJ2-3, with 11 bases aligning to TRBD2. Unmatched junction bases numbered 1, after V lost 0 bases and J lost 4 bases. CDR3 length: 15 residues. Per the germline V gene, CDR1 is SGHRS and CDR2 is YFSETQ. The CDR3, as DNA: TGCGCCAGCAGCTTGGAACTAGCGGGGGCAGATACGCAGTATTTT. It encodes CASSLELAGADTQYF. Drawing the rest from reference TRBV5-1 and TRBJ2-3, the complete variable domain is KAGVTQTPRYLIKTRGQQVTLSCSPISGHRSVSWYQQTPGQGLQFLFEYFSETQRNKGNFPGRFSGRQFSNSRSEMNVSTLELGDSALYLCASSLELAGADTQYFGPGTRLTVL.